These T cell receptor beta chains were read from a single sample in a study of cytomegalovirus exposure and HLA in healthy donors. Generated by immunoSEQ multiplex PCR, the TCRdb table keeps only in-frame clones and is missing some. The data contain more than 95,000 clones, about four fifths of them singletons. The specimen was PBMCs. These TCRs come from a woman aged 18-35 years in good health and CMV-seronegative. The conserved cysteine and the conserved F or W are not part of the CDR3 here.

ASSPVGAKNYEQY	TRBV28	TRBJ2-7
ASSVAGATDTQY	TRBV9	TRBJ2-3
ASIDRGRSEKLF	TRBV6-1	TRBJ1-4
ASSLAGDTEAF	TRBV27	TRBJ1-1
ASSDEGSSYNEQF	TRBV6-1	TRBJ2-1
ASSFLPGGNGPGELF	TRBV27	TRBJ2-2
ASSGEGGRISTDTQY	TRBV7-9	TRBJ2-3
ASSFQGSEAF	TRBV7-9	TRBJ1-1
ASSFPDRARSGANVLT	TRBV5-6	TRBJ2-6
ASRHDRYEQY	TRBV6-6	TRBJ2-7
ASSEEATGGYQETQY	TRBV5-1	TRBJ2-5
AWSVPGSGEGYT	TRBV30	TRBJ1-2
ASSFERTEAF	TRBV28	TRBJ1-1
ASSQDFVEDRGYGYT	TRBV4-1	TRBJ1-2
ASSLPGGNTEAF	TRBV5-4	TRBJ1-1
SVESGANQPQH	TRBV29-1	TRBJ1-5
ASSLGGMDNQPQH	TRBV28	TRBJ1-5
ASTLGQGYQPQH	TRBV2	TRBJ1-5
ASSSGSKNEKLF	TRBV13	TRBJ1-4
ASSSTLSGNTIY	TRBV6-1	TRBJ1-3
ASYSGGATDTQY	TRBV5-1	TRBJ2-3
ATRTGGIISTNEKLF	TRBV28	TRBJ1-4
ASSTRTGDSAGYT	TRBV5-4	TRBJ1-2
ASSRNGVPNYGYT	TRBV18	TRBJ1-2
ASSRYTNYGYT	TRBV19	TRBJ1-2
ASSPTSGGASRYEQY	TRBV5-1	TRBJ2-7
ASKQGGSYNEQF	TRBV28	TRBJ2-1
ATSREQNTGELF	TRBV15	TRBJ2-2
ASNPGTGLGEAF	TRBV19	TRBJ1-1
ASRPEGQNNSPLH	TRBV6-5	TRBJ1-6
ASSGGANSPLH	TRBV5-1	TRBJ1-6
ASDTGKNTEAF	TRBV19	TRBJ1-1
ASSLTGKLGGYT	TRBV6-5	TRBJ1-2
ASDRDRGNEQF	TRBV7-9	TRBJ2-1
ASSDRTGNEKLF	TRBV2	TRBJ1-4
ASSTVKRTRANSPLH	TRBV28	TRBJ1-6
ASSLEAGLAGGAGELF	TRBV5-4	TRBJ2-2
ASSLSVRQPQH	TRBV7-2	TRBJ1-5
ASSLVAHGGGEAF	TRBV5-1	TRBJ1-1
ASSEGDRIYNSPPH	TRBV2	TRBJ1-6
AWSVSSGVWAF	TRBV30	TRBJ1-1
ASSLAQGAGTEAF	TRBV7-2	TRBJ1-1
ASSPEGVEQY	TRBV19	TRBJ2-7
ASSDRLGEAF	TRBV28	TRBJ1-1
ASSEPYRDNQPQH	TRBV6-1	TRBJ1-5
ASSSWTGASEKLF	TRBV28	TRBJ1-4
SASPDTEAF	TRBV20-1	TRBJ1-1
AGGRQNTEAF	TRBV6-6	TRBJ1-1
ASSVQQGAGYSPLH	TRBV6-1	TRBJ1-6
ASSQGITGGMNTEAF	TRBV4-1	TRBJ1-1
ASSPPGAGNTEAF	TRBV5-4	TRBJ1-1
ASSSSIRVAEAF	TRBV28	TRBJ1-1
ASSFGRTADGYGYT	TRBV7-9	TRBJ1-2
ARSFSRVSEKLF	TRBV5-3	TRBJ1-4